This TCR beta chain derives from a study of T-cell memory formation after mild COVID-19. Background on the study: Largely, TCR clusters stayed within a single donor. Study observations and caveats: Cross-reactive memory seemingly joined, as some responding clones were found in pre-infection memory. CD4+ contracting clones lay mainly in CM and EM, CD8+ ones in EMRA.

In the case of this clonotype: Its antigen is as yet unknown.

The CDR3 has 13 residues. Constant-segment-primed 5'RACE gave TCR alpha and TCR beta cDNA libraries with sample barcodes and UMIs. Via MiXCR, TCRdb re-called the 5' RACE reads, giving one row per CDR3 protein. Of 210,000 or so distinct CDR3 sequences detected, about 10% appear once; the ten largest clones hold less than 4%. The chain uses TRBV21-1 and TRBJ2-1; the table's D call, TRBD2, has no DNA check behind it. TRBV21-1 corresponds to a pseudogene. The material sequenced was PBMCs or a T cell subset sorted from them (not recorded which). The sequence came from a man aged 18 to 30 who had mild COVID-19 (a few samples of this study predate the infection). Cell type and time point are not known. DNA for the CDR3: TGTGCCAGCAGCACTAGAGGGAACAATGAGCAGTTCTTC. Its translation: CASSTRGNNEQFF.